A selection of T cell receptor beta chains follows, all from one sample in a study of T cell changes during pregnancy in multiple sclerosis. Assay used: immunoSEQ multiplex PCR; TCRdb lists only in-frame clones, some missing. The sample holds about 57,000 clones, approximately 90% seen once. The material was peripheral blood, obtained after pregnancy. The receptors stem from a female donor with multiple sclerosis, enrolled in a pregnancy study. Both conserved end residues are part of each CDR3. D genes are given only for firm matches. Expanded clones get a size class; other rows say once, few or many, or leave the size out.

size	J	D	V	DNA	CDR3
.	TRBJ1-6	.	TRBV5-1	TGCGCCAGCAGCTTGGAGCCGGGGAAGAGCTCACCCCTCCACTTT	CASSLEPGKSSPLHF
.	TRBJ2-7	TRBD2	TRBV6-6	TGTGCCAGCAGTTACGGGACTAGCGGGTACGAGCAGTACTTC	CASSYGTSGYEQYF
.	TRBJ1-2	TRBD1	TRBV28	TGTGCCAGCAGTTTAGGGACAGGGCTCTATGGCTACACCTTC	CASSLGTGLYGYTF
.	TRBJ2-1	TRBD1	TRBV7-8	TGTGCCAGCAGCTCCTACAGGGGGCTCGGGAATGAGCAGTTCTTC	CASSSYRGLGNEQFF
.	TRBJ2-3	.	TRBV29-1	TGCAGCGGTGGACTTACCACAGATACGCAGTATTTT	CSGGLTTDTQYF
.	TRBJ2-2	.	TRBV6-5	TGTGCCAGCAGTTACGGCGGCAGCGACACCGGGGAGCTGTTTTTT	CASSYGGSDTGELFF
.	TRBJ2-3	TRBD2	TRBV6-1	TGTGCCAGCAGTGAAACTAGCGGGGGGGCAGATACGCAGTATTTT	CASSETSGGADTQYF
.	TRBJ2-7	.	TRBV18	TGTGCCAGCTCACCACCCAGTAAACCCTACGAGCAGTACTTC	CASSPPSKPYEQYF
.	TRBJ2-5	.	TRBV9	TGTGCCAGCAGCAGGGGGGGCCCATACCAAGAGACCCAGTACTTC	CASSRGGPYQETQYF
few	TRBJ1-1	.	TRBV30	TGTGCCTGGGACAGGCTGAACACTGAAGCTTTCTTT	CAWDRLNTEAFF
.	TRBJ2-3	TRBD1	TRBV6-1	TGTGCCAGCAGTGAAGCCTGGGGGACAGGGTTCTTAGATACGCAGTATTTT	CASSEAWGTGFLDTQYF
.	TRBJ1-2	.	TRBV10-1	TGCGCCAGCAGTGAGTCCCACAGCTATGGCTACACCTTC	CASSESHSYGYTF
.	TRBJ1-1	.	TRBV11-3	TGTGCCAGCAGCTTAGTGGCGGACAGCACTGAAGCTTTCTTT	CASSLVADSTEAFF
.	TRBJ1-2	TRBD1	TRBV7-9	TGTGCCAGCAGCCGACAGGGGGCTAACTATGGCTACACCTTC	CASSRQGANYGYTF
.	TRBJ2-3	.	TRBV2	TGTGCCAGCAGGCTGAACGCGGGGGACATAGGCTCAGATACGCAGTATTTT	CASRLNAGDIGSDTQYF
.	TRBJ1-4	.	TRBV10-3	TGTGCCATCAGTGAGTGGGGCAGATCTAATGAAAAACTGTTTTTT	CAISEWGRSNEKLFF
.	TRBJ2-5	TRBD2	TRBV5-1	TGCGCCAGCAGCTTGGGACCTAGCGGGGGCATAGAGACCCAGTACTTC	CASSLGPSGGIETQYF
.	TRBJ1-1	.	TRBV5-4	TGTGCCAGCAGCTTTATGGGACACAAGAACACTGAAGCTTTCTTT	CASSFMGHKNTEAFF
.	TRBJ2-7	TRBD1	TRBV11-3	TGTGCCAGCAGCGCGCGACAGGGACCCGAGCAGTACTTC	CASSARQGPEQYF
.	TRBJ1-1	TRBD1	TRBV5-1	TGCGCCAGCAGCAGAGGGACAGGGGGGGGGAAAGCTTTCTTT	CASSRGTGGGKAFF
.	TRBJ1-5	TRBD1	TRBV29-1	TGCAGCGTTGGACAGGGACGGGGTCAGCCCCAGCATTTT	CSVGQGRGQPQHF
.	TRBJ2-3	TRBD2	TRBV2	TGTGCCAGCAGGCTTACTAGCGGGGGGAGCACAGATACGCAGTATTTT	CASRLTSGGSTDTQYF
.	TRBJ1-5	.	TRBV7-2	TGTGCCAGCAGCTTACAGGGAGGCAGCAATCAGCCCCAGCATTTT	CASSLQGGSNQPQHF
.	TRBJ1-1	.	TRBV7-3	TGTGCCAGCAGTATTACAGGAGAGTTGGACACTGAAGCTTTCTTT	CASSITGELDTEAFF
.	TRBJ1-4	.	TRBV30	TGTGCCTGGAGTGTACCAGGGTTGAATGAAAAACTGTTTTTT	CAWSVPGLNEKLFF
.	TRBJ1-6	TRBD1	TRBV19	TGTGCCAGTAGTATTGACAGGGGGAATTCACCCCTCCACTTT	CASSIDRGNSPLHF
.	TRBJ2-3	TRBD2	TRBV5-1	TGCGCCAGCAGCCCTAGCGGGGGGTCAGATACGCAGTATTTT	CASSPSGGSDTQYF
.	TRBJ1-2	.	TRBV12-5	TGTGCTAGTGGTCCACCGGGACAACTAGACTATGGCTACACCTTC	CASGPPGQLDYGYTF
.	TRBJ2-1	TRBD2	TRBV6-6	TGTGCCAGCAGTTACTGGGGGGGGTCAGGGAATGAGCAGTTCTTC	CASSYWGGSGNEQFF
.	TRBJ2-3	.	TRBV5-6	TGTGCCAGCAGCAGGGGCCGTGGAAGCACAGATACGCAGTATTTT	CASSRGRGSTDTQYF
.	TRBJ2-2	TRBD2	TRBV11-2	TGTGCCAGCAGCTCTCGACTAGCGGGGGTCTGGTGGGAGCTGTTTTTT	CASSSRLAGVWWELFF
few	TRBJ1-2	TRBD1	TRBV4-1	TGCGCCAGCAGCTCCCCGTCCGGGACAGGGGTTGGCTACACCTTC	CASSSPSGTGVGYTF
.	TRBJ1-2	.	TRBV11-1	TGTGCCAGCAGCTCGTTCGACGGGAACTATGGCTACACCTTC	CASSSFDGNYGYTF
once	TRBJ1-2	.	TRBV5-1	TGCGCCAGCAGCCCAGCCGGGGGGATGCGGGGCTACACCTTC	CASSPAGGMRGYTF
.	TRBJ1-1	TRBD1	TRBV7-9	TGTGCCAGCAGCAAACAGGGGGGGAGCACTGAAGCTTTCTTT	CASSKQGGSTEAFF
.	TRBJ1-4	TRBD1	TRBV6-6	TGTGCCAGCATCGCCAGGACAGGGTATCGAGAAAAACTGTTTTTT	CASIARTGYREKLFF
once	TRBJ2-2	.	TRBV11-2	TGTGCCAGCAGCTTAGCCGCGGGGGAGCTGTTTTTT	CASSLAAGELFF
once	TRBJ2-2	.	TRBV11-2	TGTGCCAGCAGCTCCCCAGGAAAGAACACCGGGGAGCTGTTTTTT	CASSSPGKNTGELFF
.	TRBJ1-1	TRBD1	TRBV5-1	TGCGCCAGCAGCTTGGGGGGGTCTACGGGACAGCTGAACACTGAAGCTTTCTTT	CASSLGGSTGQLNTEAFF
.	TRBJ2-3	.	TRBV6-1	TGTGCCACCTGGAGCGGGTTAGATACGCAGTATTTT	CATWSGLDTQYF
.	TRBJ1-5	.	TRBV4-1	TGCGCCAGCAGCCAAGCCCCGGGGAGTATCAATCAGCCCCAGCATTTT	CASSQAPGSINQPQHF
.	TRBJ2-5	TRBD2	TRBV5-1	TGCGCCAGCAGCTTGGTACTAGCGGGGGAAGAGACCCAGTACTTC	CASSLVLAGEETQYF
.	TRBJ1-2	TRBD1	TRBV7-2	TGTGCCAGCAGCCCTGGACAGGGGGCTGGCTATGGCTACACCTTC	CASSPGQGAGYGYTF
.	TRBJ1-1	TRBD1	TRBV7-6	TGTGCCAGCAGCTTAGCAGGAGGGGGCGCGGCTGAAGCTTTCTTT	CASSLAGGGAAEAFF
.	TRBJ1-1	.	TRBV12-5	TGTGCTAGTGGTCTCGGGGGGACACTGAACACTGAAGCTTTCTTT	CASGLGGTLNTEAFF
.	TRBJ2-3	TRBD2	TRBV7-3	TGTGCCAGCAGCTTAAGGGGACTAGCCTTATTCTTT	CASSLRGLALFF
.	TRBJ1-6	TRBD1	TRBV28	TGTGCCAGCAGTTCACAGACAGGGAGCTCCTATAATTCACCCCTCCACTTT	CASSSQTGSSYNSPLHF
.	TRBJ1-1	.	TRBV15	TGTGCCACCAGCAGAGATCGGGGGAAGGACACTGAAGCTTTCTTT	CATSRDRGKDTEAFF
.	TRBJ2-5	.	TRBV5-6	TGTGCCAGCAGCTTGGCGGGGGATTTAACAGAGACCCAGTACTTC	CASSLAGDLTETQYF
.	TRBJ2-7	TRBD2	TRBV30	TGTGCCTGGAGGGGGACTAGCGGGGGATACTCCTACGAGCAGTACTTC	CAWRGTSGGYSYEQYF
few	TRBJ1-2	TRBD1	TRBV7-9	TGTGCCAGCAGCCCGGGGACAGGGGGCGCATTGAGCTATGGCTACACCTTC	CASSPGTGGALSYGYTF
.	TRBJ1-6	TRBD1	TRBV15	TGTGCCACCAGCTTAGGGACAGGGGAGACACCCCTCCACTTT	CATSLGTGETPLHF
.	TRBJ2-1	.	TRBV6-5	TGTGCCAGCAGTTACTTGGGGACAACCTCGAATGAGCAGTTCTTC	CASSYLGTTSNEQFF